This T cell receptor beta chain was documented in a study of T-cell memory formation after mild COVID-19. Study at large: TCR clusters mostly belonged to single donors.

TCRdb passed the 5' RACE reads through MiXCR, listing each CDR3 protein once. In the table there are roughly 600,000 distinct CDR3 sequences, over 15% of which are singletons. Study results and limitations: Some clones that responded were present in memory (sampled pre-infection), which suggests cross-reactive memory joined.

To note about this clonotype: What it binds is not known.

V dropped 3 bases and J dropped 2 bases, with 11 bases sitting between them. Germline V gene data show CDR1 as KGHSH and CDR2 as LQKENI. The CDR3 sequence is 14 residues long. Sequenced sample: PBMCs or a T cell subset sorted from them (not recorded which). This sequence was found in an adult woman who had mild COVID-19 (a few samples of this study predate the infection). Cell type and time point are not known. V gene TRBV18 combines with J gene TRBJ2-7, with a tentative D call TRBD1 (6 bases). The CDR3 DNA reads TGTGCCAGCTCACCGGGACATGATACCTACGAGCAGTACTTC. Encoded protein: CASSPGHDTYEQYF.